This T cell receptor (beta chain) was retrieved from a study of blood T cell repertoires in COVID-19. V shed 7 bases, J shed 1 base, and the junction held 11 bases outside the gene matches. This CDR3 comprises 16 residues. CDR1 and CDR2 from the germline V gene are SNHLY and FYNNEI. Repertoires were generated with immunoSEQ multiplex PCR, while TCRdb's copy carries only in-frame clones and drops some. Among fewer than 250,000 clones listed, about nine tenths were seen once. Enrolment of Seattle patients took place during active infection, and they were followed longitudinally. Sample: peripheral blood. The TCR comes from a man aged 25 to 40 with COVID-19, enrolled during active disease. V usage is TRBV2 and J usage is TRBJ1-1; 8 bases are shared with TRBD1. The chain's CDR3 is CASTEISGGWNTEAFF. The CDR3 DNA reads TGTGCCAGCACCGAAATATCAGGGGGCTGGAACACTGAAGCTTTCTTT.